Detailed here is one TCR beta chain. Some clones are missing from TCRdb's copy, which holds only in-frame ones; the method was immunoSEQ multiplex PCR. The table lists more than 65,000 clones, around nine tenths of them singletons. Germline V gene data show CDR1 as SGHDT and CDR2 as YYEEEE. CDR3 length equals 17 residues. V dropped 4 bases and J dropped 3; count of bases not matched to a gene: 9. The data stem from a study of control samples from healthy donors and cancer patients. The genes are TRBV5-6 and TRBJ2-3; 12 positions match TRBD2. This sequence originates from an older woman with head and neck cancer. Sequences were obtained from PBMCs. The CDR3 spells CASSRRTSGTSTDTQYF. In nucleotides, the CDR3 is TGTGCCAGCAGCCGACGGACTAGCGGGACTTCTACAGATACGCAGTATTTT.